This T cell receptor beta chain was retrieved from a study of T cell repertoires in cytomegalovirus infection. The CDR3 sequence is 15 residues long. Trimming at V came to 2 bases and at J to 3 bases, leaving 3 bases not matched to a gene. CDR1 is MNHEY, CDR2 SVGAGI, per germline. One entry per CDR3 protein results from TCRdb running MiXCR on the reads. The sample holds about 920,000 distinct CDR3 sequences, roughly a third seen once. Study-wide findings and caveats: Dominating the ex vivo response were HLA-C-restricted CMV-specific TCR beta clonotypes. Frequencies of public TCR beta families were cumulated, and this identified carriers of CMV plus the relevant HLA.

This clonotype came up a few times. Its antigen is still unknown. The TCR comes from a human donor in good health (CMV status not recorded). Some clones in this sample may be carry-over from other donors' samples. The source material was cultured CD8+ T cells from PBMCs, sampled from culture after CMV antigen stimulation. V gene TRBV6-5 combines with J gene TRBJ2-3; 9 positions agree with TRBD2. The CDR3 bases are TGTGCCAGCAGTTACCAAGGACTAGCGACAGATACGCAGTATTTT. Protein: CASSYQGLATDTQYF.